This T cell receptor (beta chain) was captured in a study of T cell responses to AZD1222 COVID-19 vaccine. Points from the study as a whole: Dominant CD4 TCR responses targeted spike regions 160-218 and 743-854.

This clone was detected only once. Antigen: not known. The repertoire was sequenced with immunoSEQ multiplex PCR; TCRdb's copy has only in-frame clones and lacks some. The sample contains some 86,000 clones, roughly 90% of which appear only once. The sequence was obtained from an adult who received the AZD1222 COVID-19 vaccine. The sequencing used peripheral blood, collected 28 days after the second AZD1222 dose.

The DNA for the CDR3 is TGTGCCACCAGCAACCAGGGGAACGGAATCCAGCCCCAGCATTTT. Translating it yields CATSNQGNGIQPQHF. The chain uses TRBV15 and TRBJ1-5; D is perhaps TRBD1 (6 bases). V lost 4 bases to trimming and J lost 7 bases, with 17 bases between them. Germline values: CDR1 LNHNV, CDR2 YYDKDF (reference sequence). The CDR3 consists of 15 residues. The whole variable domain, filled in from reference TRBV15 and TRBJ1-5, reads DAMVIQNPRYQVTQFGKPVTLSCSQTLNHNVMYWYQQKSSQAPKLLFHYYDKDFNNEADTPDNFQSRRPNTSFCFLDIRSPGLGDTAMYLCATSNQGNGIQPQHFGDGTRLSIL.